This is a list of T cell receptor beta chains from one sample in a study of blood T cells in healthy people across ages. TCRdb re-derived calls from the 5' RACE reads in MiXCR, one entry per CDR3 protein. The sample has some 760,000 distinct CDR3 sequences, more than 20% seen once. These data also formed part of another study, on T cells of mothers and their children.

Source material: blood. The receptors originated from a boy aged 10-17 years in good health. Both conserved end residues are part of each CDR3. Fields, in order: D gene, J gene, clone size, V gene, CDR3 protein, CDR3 DNA. D genes are given only for firm matches. The size of a clone is reported for some rows only, either as once, few or many, or as a class for expanded clones.

>.|TRBJ2-1|.|TRBV12-5
CASGLVLGRSYNEQFF
TGTGCTAGTGGTTTGGTACTTGGACGTTCCTACAATGAGCAGTTCTTC
>.|TRBJ2-1|few|TRBV5-6
CASSSAHSGSYNEQFF
TGTGCCAGCAGCTCAGCACATAGCGGTTCCTACAATGAGCAGTTCTTC
>TRBD2|TRBJ2-1|.|TRBV6-2/TRBV6-3
CASSYRTSGSGEQFF
TGTGCCAGCAGTTACCGGACTAGCGGGAGCGGTGAGCAGTTCTTC
>.|TRBJ2-3|.|TRBV29-1
CSVEGMDTQYF
TGCAGCGTTGAGGGGATGGATACGCAGTATTTT
>TRBD1|TRBJ2-1|few|TRBV12-3/TRBV12-4
CASSRQGANEQFF
TGTGCCAGCAGTCGACAGGGGGCTAATGAGCAGTTCTTC
>.|TRBJ2-7|.|TRBV6-2/TRBV6-3
CASSFYPGTDFSYEQYF
TGTGCCAGCAGTTTCTACCCTGGGACGGACTTCTCCTACGAGCAGTACTTC
>.|TRBJ1-1|.|TRBV29-1
CSAEAGAGTEAFF
TGCAGCGCTGAGGCAGGCGCGGGCACTGAAGCTTTCTTT
>.|TRBJ2-2|few|TRBV10-3
CANGRAGIDTGELFF
TGTGCCAACGGACGGGCGGGGATCGACACCGGGGAGCTGTTTTTT
>TRBD2|TRBJ2-4|few|TRBV7-2
CASSPRLAGGQGAKNIQYF
TGTGCCAGCAGCCCTAGACTAGCGGGGGGGCAAGGTGCCAAAAACATTCAGTACTTC
>.|TRBJ2-7|.|TRBV27
CASSLLGGGYEQYF
TGTGCCAGCAGTTTATTGGGGGGTGGGTACGAGCAGTACTTC